What follows are 26 T cell receptor beta chains derived from one specimen sequenced in a study of CD4+ T cells in melanoma. The repertoire was sequenced with immunoSEQ multiplex PCR; TCRdb's copy has only in-frame clones and lacks some. The table includes some 47,000 clones, 80% to 90% detected once. The sequenced sample was peripheral blood. The receptor source for this set is a human donor with melanoma.

The chain combines TRBV5-1 with TRBJ2-5; D is ambiguous. The J call may be in error: the DNA end matches TRBJ2-7 better. The CDR3 has 13 amino acids. CDR1 and CDR2 (germline): SGHRS, YFSETQ. The CDR3 region has the DNA TGCGCCAGCAGCTTCGAGGTTACCTACGAGCAGTACTTC. Amino acids: CASSFEVTYEQYF.

The rearrangement links TRBV11-2 to TRBJ2-5, with D maybe TRBD2 (5 bases). The CDR3 runs 14 residues. V lost 1 base and J 7 bases, leaving 13 bases between the germline ends. The germline CDR1 and CDR2 sequences are SGHAT and FQNNGV. The CDR3 bases are TGTGCCAGCAGCTTAGGGGGTCCGGGAAGGACCCAGTACTTC. Amino acid sequence: CASSLGGPGRTQYF.

This rearrangement joins TRBV28 to TRBJ2-3; weak D call: TRBD2 (6 bases). The CDR3 contains 15 residues. The V gene's germline CDR1 is MDHEN and CDR2 SYDVKM. Trimming left V 5 bases short and J 4 bases short, with 16 bases between. The CDR3 protein is CASSPWGRHADTQYF. The CDR3, as DNA: TGTGCCAGCAGTCCCTGGGGGAGGCACGCAGATACGCAGTATTTT.

The table lists this clone with a few counts. The V gene is TRBV18, the J gene TRBJ2-2, with 7 nucleotides matching TRBD1. This CDR3 is 14 amino acids long. J gave up 6 bases and V 2 bases, and 3 bases lay outside the gene matches. Germline V CDR1 and CDR2: KGHSH, LQKENI. The CDR3 DNA follows: TGTGCCAGCTCACCAGACAGGGCTCCCGGGGAGCTGTTTTTT. Its protein is CASSPDRAPGELFF. The full variable domain, rest sourced from reference TRBV18 and TRBJ2-2, is NAGVMQNPRHLVRRRGQEARLRCSPMKGHSHVYWYRQLPEEGLKFMVYLQKENIIDESGMPKERFSAEFPKEGPSILRIQQVVRGDSAAYFCASSPDRAPGELFFGEGSRLTVL.

The V gene is TRBV5-5, the J gene TRBJ1-6; possible D gene TRBD1, 5 bases. The CDR3 runs 16 residues. The V end was cut by 3 bases, the J end by 3 bases, with 13 bases between. Germline V lookup: CDR1 SGHKS, CDR2 YYEKEE (reference sequence). CDR3 loop: CASSWDPTVYNSPLHF. The CDR3 bases are TGTGCCAGCAGCTGGGACCCCACCGTCTATAATTCACCCCTCCACTTT.

This chain joins TRBV19 and TRBJ1-5, with unresolved D. Germline V lookup: CDR1 LNHDA, CDR2 SQIVND (reference sequence). The CDR3 covers 16 residues. The ends were cut back, 3 bases at V and 0 bases at J, with 12 bases in the middle. CDR3 protein: CASSIRGDYSNQPQHF. Written as DNA, the CDR3 is TGTGCCAGTAGTATTCGCGGCGATTATAGCAATCAGCCCCAGCATTTT.

This clone was seen only a few times. The genes are TRBV4-3 and TRBJ2-3; D may match TRBD1 or TRBD2 (7 bases each). The germline V gene has CDR1 LGHNA and CDR2 YSLEER. This CDR3 region has 17 residues. V lost 1 base to trimming and J lost 3 bases, with 17 bases between them. Here the CDR3 reads CASSQGAGGAMTDTQYF. For the CDR3, the DNA is TGCGCCAGCAGCCAAGGGGCAGGGGGGGCGATGACAGATACGCAGTATTTT.

The chain uses TRBV27 and TRBJ1-5, with 11 nucleotides matching TRBD1. The germline gives CDR1 MNHEY, CDR2 SMNVEV (reference sequence). The CDR3 consists of 17 residues. J gave up 7 bases and V 5 bases, and 13 bases lay outside the gene matches. CDR3 DNA: TGTGCCAGCAGTAAGTATCCAGGACAGGGGGCCTGGCAGCCCCAGCATTTT. Its translation: CASSKYPGQGAWQPQHF.

CDR3 sequence reads: CASSATGAYGYTF. The CDR3 nucleotides read TGTGCCAGCAGCGCCACCGGGGCGTATGGCTACACCTTC. This rearrangement joins TRBV9 to TRBJ1-2; a possible D gene is TRBD1 (5 bases). The V and J ends lost 3 bases and 5 bases respectively, with 11 bases between them. Germline V gene lookup returns CDR1 SGDLS and CDR2 YYNGEE. This CDR3 has 13 amino acids.

The rearrangement joins TRBV9 to TRBJ2-5, with unresolved D. The CDR3 spans 15 residues. Trimming stripped 0 bases from V and 1 base from J, with 10 bases between. Germline loops: CDR1 SGDLS, CDR2 YYNGEE. CDR3 sequence: CASSVDISAQETQYF. The CDR3 DNA sequence: TGTGCCAGCAGCGTAGATATTTCTGCCCAAGAGACCCAGTACTTC.

The rearrangement joins TRBV27 to TRBJ1-1; 8 nucleotides line up with TRBD1. Looked up from germline, CDR1 is MNHEY and CDR2 is SMNVEV (reference sequence). This CDR3 has 14 amino acids. Trimming at V came to 3 bases and at J to 4 bases, leaving 4 bases not matched to a gene. CDR3 sequence: CASSFRGQVTEAFF. The CDR3 region has the DNA TGTGCCAGCAGTTTCAGGGGGCAGGTCACTGAAGCTTTCTTT.

This clone was detected once. V gene TRBV4-3 combines with J gene TRBJ2-5; tentative D call: TRBD2 (7 bases). CDR3 length: 16 amino acids. Trimming took off 0 bases at V and 2 bases at J, with 13 bases between the two ends. Germline V lookup: CDR1 LGHNA, CDR2 YSLEER. The CDR3 DNA follows: TGCGCCAGCAGCCAAGAAGGGGGGGGGAGGCAAGAGACCCAGTACTTC. Translating gives CASSQEGGGRQETQYF.

The chain joins TRBV4-1 to TRBJ1-1; D is uncertain. There are 13 residues in the CDR3. V lost 4 bases and J 0 bases, leaving 6 bases between the germline ends. Germline lookup yields CDR1 MGHRA and CDR2 YSYEKL. CDR3 protein: CASSPELNTEAFF. CDR3 in DNA: TGCGCCAGCAGCCCAGAGTTGAACACTGAAGCTTTCTTT.

The chain is built from TRBV9 and TRBJ2-1; 9 positions match TRBD1. This CDR3 is built from 16 residues. Losses at the gene ends were 0 bases for V and 4 bases for J; bases not matched to a gene: 5. Germline CDR1 reads SGDLS; CDR2 reads YYNGEE. CDR3 protein: CASSVGPGQGYNEQFF. CDR3 sequence (DNA): TGTGCCAGCAGCGTAGGACCGGGACAGGGTTACAATGAGCAGTTCTTC.

The chain has TRBV19 and TRBJ1-1, with TRBD1 as a possible D gene (6 bases). The CDR3 covers 14 residues. V lost 3 bases and J lost 0, with 8 bases in between. Per germline, CDR1 LNHDA and CDR2 SQIVND (reference sequence). The CDR3 sequence is CASSMGTLNTEAFF. DNA of the CDR3: TGTGCCAGTAGTATGGGGACATTGAACACTGAAGCTTTCTTT.

V and J are TRBV30 and TRBJ1-3; 9 bases are shared with TRBD1. CDR3 length equals 15 residues. The germline CDR1 and CDR2 sequences are GTSNPN and SVGIG (reference sequence). The trim removed 3 bases at V and 2 bases at J, leaving 5 bases unmatched. CDR3 nucleotides: TGTGCCTGGAGCGCCCGACAGGGGGCTGGAAACACCATATATTTT. Its protein is CAWSARQGAGNTIYF.

The chain uses TRBV7-6 and TRBJ1-3; D gene uncertain. The CDR3 covers 16 residues. V was shortened by 5 bases and J by 0 bases, with 14 bases between the two germline ends. Germline CDR1 and CDR2: SGHVS and FNYEAQ. CDR3 nucleotide sequence: TGTGCCAGCAGCCCCGGTCGGGAGGACTCTGGAAACACCATATATTTT. This sequence encodes CASSPGREDSGNTIYF.

This sequence joins TRBV28 and TRBJ1-2; weak D call: TRBD1 (6 bases). The germline CDR1 and CDR2 sequences are MDHEN and SYDVKM. The V gene lost 7 bases and the J gene lost 4 bases, with 13 bases spanning the gap. The CDR3 totals 13 residues. The CDR3 is CASIRGVGYGYTF. In DNA form, the CDR3 reads TGTGCCAGCATTAGGGGGGTAGGCTATGGCTACACCTTC.

J is TRBJ1-2 and V is TRBV19; tentatively, D is TRBD1 (6 bases). Germline CDR1 LNHDA, CDR2 SQIVND (reference sequence). The V end was cut by 4 bases, the J end by 4 bases, with 16 bases between. The CDR3 totals 15 residues. The CDR3 is CASSTPPGHSYGYTF. The CDR3 DNA reads TGTGCCAGTAGTACCCCTCCGGGACACTCCTATGGCTACACCTTC.

The chain joins TRBV25-1 to TRBJ1-2, with 8 bases identical to TRBD1. The junction had 12 bases not matched to a gene; V was cut back by 3 bases and J by 3 bases. The CDR3 covers 17 residues. In germline, CDR1 is MGHDK, CDR2 SYGVNS. In DNA, the CDR3 is TGTGCCAGCAGTGAGACAGGGACAGGTTCGCGACACTATGGCTACACCTTC. Its protein product is CASSETGTGSRHYGYTF.

This clone has just a few counts. The rearrangement links TRBV28 to TRBJ1-5, with D tentatively TRBD1 (6 bases). This CDR3 comprises 16 residues. CDR1 and CDR2 from the germline V gene are MDHEN and SYDVKM. Between the trimmed V and J ends, which lost 2 bases and 0 bases, there was a span of 11 bases. This CDR3 reads CASSLRGFDSNQPQHF. The DNA for the CDR3 is TGTGCCAGCAGTTTAAGGGGGTTCGATAGCAATCAGCCCCAGCATTTT.

The rearrangement uses TRBV18 and TRBJ2-7, with D unclear. CDR3 length: 14 residues. Germline V gives CDR1 KGHSH, CDR2 LQKENI. Trimming cost V 4 bases and J 4 bases, with 14 bases left between them. In nucleotides, the CDR3 is TGTGCCAGCTCACTTCCAGGCCTCGCTTACGAGCAGTACTTC. Its translation: CASSLPGLAYEQYF.

V usage is TRBV7-9 and J usage is TRBJ2-5; TRBD1 might be the D (6 bases). With 0 bases removed from V and 1 base from J, the gap between germline ends came to 12 bases. Germline V lookup: CDR1 SEHNR, CDR2 FQNEAQ (reference sequence). The CDR3 totals 16 residues. CDR3 residues: CASSLALGQIQETQYF. DNA for the CDR3: TGTGCCAGCAGCTTAGCGCTTGGACAGATCCAAGAGACCCAGTACTTC.

The chain couples TRBV7-2 to TRBJ2-3; D not certain. The CDR3 consists of 12 residues. Trimming removed 3 bases at V and 5 bases at J, with 6 bases between. Germline V CDR1 and CDR2: SGHTA, FQGNSA. The CDR3 region is CASSLFRDTQYF. Written as DNA, the CDR3 is TGTGCCAGCAGCTTGTTTCGAGATACGCAGTATTTT.

This chain connects TRBV27 to TRBJ1-2; the D gene is possibly TRBD1 (6 bases). Germline V gene lookup returns CDR1 MNHEY and CDR2 SMNVEV (reference sequence). This CDR3 is built from 17 residues. V shed 4 bases and J shed 0 bases, with 18 bases lying between them. The CDR3 spells CASSSTHRAAANYGYTF. In DNA form, the CDR3 reads TGTGCCAGCAGTTCCACACACAGGGCTGCCGCTAACTATGGCTACACCTTC.

CDR3 in amino acids: CASSLTGGEGQPQHF. The CDR3 DNA follows: TGCGCCAGCAGCTTGACAGGGGGCGAGGGGCAGCCCCAGCATTTT. This rearrangement joins TRBV5-1 to TRBJ1-5; 9 bases align to TRBD1. The CDR3 extends over 15 amino acids. The J segment lost 7 bases and the V segment lost 1 base, leaving 6 bases of the junction unmatched. In germline, CDR1 is SGHRS, CDR2 YFSETQ. Complete variable domain (other parts from reference TRBV5-1 and TRBJ1-5): KAGVTQTPRYLIKTRGQQVTLSCSPISGHRSVSWYQQTPGQGLQFLFEYFSETQRNKGNFPGRFSGRQFSNSRSEMNVSTLELGDSALYLCASSLTGGEGQPQHFGDGTRLSIL.